These 29 T cell receptor beta chains share one sample of origin, sequenced in a study of T cell repertoires in cytomegalovirus infection. Via MiXCR, TCRdb re-called the reads, giving one row per CDR3 protein. The sample contains approximately 550,000 distinct CDR3 sequences, about 15% of which appear only once. The sequencing input was CD8+ T cells from PBMCs. The receptors were sampled from a human donor in good health (CMV status not recorded). Some clones in this sample may be carry-over from other donors' samples.

This clonotype was recorded at least ten times. The chain recombines TRBV2 with TRBJ1-2; 8 positions agree with TRBD1. The CDR3 extends over 17 amino acids. V lost 1 base to trimming and J lost 0 bases; unmatched junction nucleotides: 7. The germline V gene has CDR1 SNHLY and CDR2 FYNNEI. This CDR3 is CASSEGAGGDPNYGYTF. The DNA of the CDR3 is TGTGCCAGCAGTGAAGGGGCAGGGGGCGACCCTAACTATGGCTACACCTTC.

This clonotype appeared many times. The chain joins TRBV6-5 to TRBJ2-5; D not resolved. Trimming left V 7 bases short and J 5 bases short, with 8 bases between. Per the germline V gene, CDR1 is MNHEY and CDR2 is SVGAGI. The CDR3 runs to 11 residues. The CDR3 loop is CASTDMETQYF. In nucleotides, the CDR3 is TGTGCCAGCACGGATATGGAGACCCAGTACTTC.

This clonotype appeared many times. The chain links TRBV7-9 to TRBJ1-2; 10 nucleotides align to TRBD1. This CDR3 is built from 15 residues. V shed 1 base and J 6 bases; nucleotides not matched to a gene: 5. In germline, CDR1 is SEHNR, CDR2 FQNEAQ (reference sequence). CDR3 region: CASSLGRQGADGYTF. For the CDR3, the DNA is TGTGCCAGCAGCTTAGGGAGACAGGGGGCAGATGGCTACACCTTC.

This clonotype was seen many times. The chain has TRBV7-8 and TRBJ1-2; TRBD1 might be the D (6 bases). The V end was cut by 3 bases, the J end by 2 bases, with 13 bases between. Germline values: CDR1 SGHVS, CDR2 FQNEAQ. This CDR3 comprises 15 residues. The CDR3 loop is CASSFRDTLNYGYTF. CDR3 nucleotide sequence: TGTGCCAGCAGCTTTAGGGACACACTCAACTATGGCTACACCTTC.

This clonotype occurred many times. The chain employs TRBV4-1 and TRBJ2-7; 8 nucleotides match TRBD1. Germline V gene lookup returns CDR1 MGHRA and CDR2 YSYEKL. After removal of 0 bases from V and 1 base from J, the junction contained 11 bases not matched to a gene. CDR3 length: 18 residues. The CDR3 region has the DNA TGCGCCAGCAGCCAAGATCCCGGTACAGGGGGAATTTCCTACGAGCAGTACTTC. Translated: CASSQDPGTGGISYEQYF.

In this sample, this clonotype turned up many times. The V and J genes are TRBV7-9 and TRBJ1-2; 7 bases map to TRBD1. This CDR3 region has 16 residues. The V gene's germline CDR1 is SEHNR and CDR2 FQNEAQ (reference sequence). The V segment lost 1 base and the J segment 3 bases; nucleotides outside the gene matches: 8. The CDR3 protein is CASSLVGTDGDYGYTF. DNA for the CDR3: TGTGCCAGCAGCTTAGTAGGGACAGACGGAGACTATGGCTACACCTTC.

This clonotype turned up a few times. V gene TRBV20-1 combines with J gene TRBJ2-2, with D possibly being TRBD1 (5 bases). The CDR3 has 15 residues. The germline V gene has CDR1 DFQATT and CDR2 SNEGSKA (reference sequence). Trimming pared 6 bases from V and 0 bases from J, leaving 14 bases between. The CDR3 nucleotides read TGCAGTGCGGCCCCGTGGGGCGCGAACACCGGGGAGCTGTTTTTT. Protein product: CSAAPWGANTGELFF.

Ten or more counts support this clonotype. V usage is TRBV7-6 and J usage is TRBJ2-1; 11 bases align to TRBD2. This CDR3 spans 16 amino acids. From germline, CDR1 is SGHVS and CDR2 FNYEAQ. With V trimmed by 4 bases and J by 4 bases, 6 bases remained unmatched. The CDR3 nucleotides read TGTGCCAGCAGCTCTACTAGCGGGGGTTTTTACAATGAGCAGTTCTTC. Encoded protein: CASSSTSGGFYNEQFF.

In this sample, this clonotype turned up many times. This sequence joins TRBV2 and TRBJ1-2; 9 bases align to TRBD1. The V gene's germline CDR1 is SNHLY and CDR2 FYNNEI. The V gene end was trimmed by 10 bases and the J gene end by 2 bases; junction bases not matched to a gene: 5. This CDR3 is 13 amino acids long. The CDR3 DNA reads as TGTGCCATCATACAGGGGGCAAACTATGGCTACACCTTC. Its protein product is CAIIQGANYGYTF. The full variable domain, with the rest looked up from reference TRBV2 and TRBJ1-2, is EPEVTQTPSHQVTQMGQEVILRCVPISNHLYFYWYRQILGQKVEFLVSFYNNEISEKSEIFDDQFSVERPDGSNFTLKIRSTKLEDSAMYFCAIIQGANYGYTFGSGTRLTVV.

This clonotype was seen more than once but under ten times. J is TRBJ2-7 and V is TRBV15; 11 positions agree with TRBD1. CDR1 and CDR2 (germline): LNHNV, YYDKDF (reference sequence). This CDR3 spans 15 amino acids. Trimming at V came to 0 bases and at J to 11 bases, leaving 9 bases not matched to a gene. In DNA, the CDR3 is TGTGCCACCAGCAGAGATATGGGGACAGGGGGGAGAGAGTACTTC. It specifies CATSRDMGTGGREYF.

This clonotype appeared many times. The genes are TRBV7-8 and TRBJ2-2; no firm D call. Trimming stripped 1 base from V and 5 bases from J, with 14 bases between. Germline CDR1 is SGHVS and CDR2 is FQNEAQ. The CDR3 is 16 residues long. The CDR3 nucleotides are TGTGCCAGCAGCTTAGGAACGCCACACCCGACCGGGGAGCTGTTTTTT. Amino acids: CASSLGTPHPTGELFF.

Comment on this clonotype: This likely comes from a read error, as the CDR3 has no conserved phenylalanine or tryptophan at its end. The chain recombines TRBV14 with TRBJ1-1; 11 positions match TRBD1. The CDR3 has 15 amino acids. The junction had 5 bases not matched to a gene; V was cut back by 4 bases and J by 4 bases. CDR1 is SGHDN, CDR2 FVKESK, per germline. CDR3 region: CASSLRGQGATEAFL. The CDR3 DNA is TGTGCCAGCAGCCTCAGAGGACAGGGGGCCACTGAAGCTTTCCTT.

The V call is TRBV27, the J call TRBJ2-1, with D hard to call. V was cut by 6 bases and J by 0 bases, with 15 bases left in between. There are 16 residues in the CDR3. Germline CDR1 MNHEY, CDR2 SMNVEV (reference sequence). The CDR3 nucleotides read TGTGCCAGCAGCCCCCAGGCTTCCAGCTCCTACAATGAGCAGTTCTTC. Protein sequence: CASSPQASSSYNEQFF.

The sample holds a few counts of this clonotype. This sequence joins TRBV29-1 and TRBJ2-1; 13 nucleotides line up with TRBD2. With 5 bases clipped from V and 2 bases from J, the junction kept 3 bases outside the gene matches. The germline V gene has CDR1 SQVTM and CDR2 ANQGSEA. This CDR3 region has 15 residues. CDR3 sequence: CSVKGLAGAYNEQFF. CDR3 nucleotide sequence: TGCAGCGTTAAAGGACTAGCGGGAGCCTACAATGAGCAGTTCTTC.

The CDR3 region has the DNA TGTGCCAGCACCTTTGGACAGGGCTATGGCTACACCTTC. The encoded protein is CASTFGQGYGYTF. The V gene is TRBV6-6, the J gene TRBJ1-2; 8 bases align to TRBD1. Germline CDR1 is MNHNY and CDR2 is SVGAGI (reference sequence). The CDR3 extends over 13 amino acids. With 7 bases clipped from V and 4 bases from J, the junction kept 5 bases outside the gene matches.

At least ten counts were recorded for this clonotype. This chain uses TRBV3-1 with TRBJ2-1; D not certain. Looked up from germline, CDR1 is LGHDT and CDR2 is YNNKEL (reference sequence). The length of the CDR3 is 14 residues. V was shortened by 2 bases and J by 5 bases, with 10 bases between the two germline ends. CDR3 sequence reads: CASSQLHKNNEQFF. CDR3 bases: TGTGCCAGCAGCCAACTCCACAAGAACAATGAGCAGTTCTTC.

Comments on this clonotype: As the CDR3 is not closed by the conserved phenylalanine or tryptophan, this likely results from a read error. The genes are TRBV28 and TRBJ1-1; D not certain. Germline V gives CDR1 MDHEN, CDR2 SYDVKM. V was shortened by 5 bases and J by 1 base, with 11 bases between the two germline ends. This CDR3 spans 14 amino acids. The CDR3, as DNA: TGTGCCAGCAGTGATTCGGAGGGGAACACTGAAGCTTTCTAT. Translation: CASSDSEGNTEAFY.

CDR3 amino acids: CASVGGTGGDEQFF. The CDR3 nucleotides read TGTGCCAGCGTGGGCGGGACGGGGGGTGATGAGCAGTTCTTC. The chain is built from TRBV27 and TRBJ2-1; 7 nucleotides line up with TRBD2. The CDR3 totals 14 residues. V lost 8 bases and J lost 8; bases outside the gene matches: 12. Germline values: CDR1 MNHEY, CDR2 SMNVEV (reference sequence).

This clonotype was counted a few times. J is TRBJ1-1 and V is TRBV13; the D is unclear. CDR3 size: 16 residues. The germline V gene encodes CDR1 PRHDT and CDR2 FYEKMQ (reference sequence). Trimming took 0 bases from V and 0 from J, leaving 11 bases between them. The CDR3 DNA is TGTGCCAGCAGCTTAGGTATACAAGGGATGAACACTGAAGCTTTCTTT. This codes for CASSLGIQGMNTEAFF. Based on the CDR3 plus reference TRBV13 and TRBJ1-1, the full variable domain is AAGVIQSPRHLIKEKRETATLKCYPIPRHDTVYWYQQGPGQDPQFLISFYEKMQSDKGSIPDRFSAQQFSDYHSELNMSSLELGDSALYFCASSLGIQGMNTEAFFGQGTRLTVV.

This clonotype showed up many times. The rearrangement uses TRBV6-6 and TRBJ2-1; 8 nucleotides align to TRBD2. J was trimmed by 8 bases and V by 2 bases; bases with no gene match: 8. The CDR3 has 15 amino acids. CDR1 is MNHNY, CDR2 SVGAGI, per germline (reference sequence). CDR3 bases: TGTGCCAGCAGTTACAATAGCGGGACGAAATATGAGCAGTTCTTC. It is translated as CASSYNSGTKYEQFF.

The chain combines TRBV7-6 with TRBJ1-3, with a weak D call TRBD1 (5 bases). The CDR3 extends over 16 amino acids. The germline V and J ends were trimmed by 3 bases and 0 bases, with 12 bases remaining between them. CDR1 is SGHVS, CDR2 FNYEAQ, per germline. CDR3 bases: TGTGCCAGCAGCTTTGAGGGGTCCGACTCTGGAAACACCATATATTTT. Amino acid sequence: CASSFEGSDSGNTIYF. Variable domain in full (rest from reference TRBV7-6 and TRBJ1-3): GAGVSQSPRYKVTKRGQDVALRCDPISGHVSLYWYRQALGQGPEFLTYFNYEAQQDKSGLPNDRFSAERPEGSISTLTIQRTEQRDSAMYRCASSFEGSDSGNTIYFGEGSWLTVV.

This clonotype has at least ten counts. The chain links TRBV28 to TRBJ1-1; no definite D call. The CDR3 is 15 amino acids. Germline assignment: CDR1 MDHEN and CDR2 SYDVKM. Trimming took off 1 base at V and 1 base at J, with 10 bases between the two ends. In DNA form, the CDR3 reads TGTGCCAGCAGTTTATCGAATAAGGGGAACACTGAAGCTTTCTTT. It is translated as CASSLSNKGNTEAFF.

Details on this clonotype: The junction shows a germline mismatch at one end, possibly a read error. The rearrangement uses TRBV28 and TRBJ1-1; perhaps TRBD1 as D (5 bases). The CDR3 sequence is 14 residues long. Germline V gene data show CDR1 as MDHEN and CDR2 as SYDVKM. CDR3 sequence: CASSFRGASTVAFF. DNA for the CDR3: TGTGCCAGCAGTTTTCGGGGCGCAAGCACTGTAGCTTTCTTT.

About this clonotype: No conserved phenylalanine or tryptophan ends this CDR3, so it is likely a read error. The chain joins TRBV28 to TRBJ2-5; 7 bases fit TRBD1. V dropped 1 base and J dropped 3; count of bases not matched to a gene: 11. Germline V gene data show CDR1 as MDHEN and CDR2 as SYDVKM. This CDR3 is built from 17 residues. CDR3 coding DNA: TGTGCCAGCAGTTTATTTCGACAGGGAGTACAAAAAGAGACCCAGTACTTA. Amino acids: CASSLFRQGVQKETQYL.

Many counts were recorded for this clonotype. The CDR3 here is CASELEGSGTGELFF. CDR3 bases: TGTGCCAGCGAGCTCGAAGGGTCGGGCACCGGGGAGCTGTTTTTT. The gene calls are TRBV28 and TRBJ2-2; D remains unclear. CDR1 and CDR2 (germline): MDHEN, SYDVKM. CDR3 length: 15 residues. With 8 bases removed from V and 4 bases from J, the gap between germline ends came to 17 bases.

This sequence joins TRBV9 and TRBJ2-7; 13 nucleotides agree with TRBD2. The CDR3 is made up of 16 amino acids. J gave up 3 bases and V 3 bases, and 6 bases lay outside the gene matches. Germline V lookup: CDR1 SGDLS, CDR2 YYNGEE. The CDR3 DNA reads TGTGCCAGCAGCGCTTGGACTAGCGGGAGTATCTACGAGCAGTACTTC. Its translation: CASSAWTSGSIYEQYF. Based on the CDR3 plus reference TRBV9 and TRBJ2-7, the full variable domain is DSGVTQTPKHLITATGQRVTLRCSPRSGDLSVYWYQQSLDQGLQFLIQYYNGEERAKGNILERFSAQQFPDLHSELNLSSLELGDSALYFCASSAWTSGSIYEQYFGPGTRLTVT.

The J gene is TRBJ2-7, the V gene TRBV10-3; D is possibly TRBD1 (5 bases). The CDR3 runs to 12 residues. The V end was cut by 6 bases, the J end by 5 bases, with 11 bases between. Germline-derived CDR1 and CDR2 are ENHRY and SYGVKD. CDR3 sequence: CAISQGRDEQYF. In nucleotides, the CDR3 is TGTGCCATCAGCCAGGGTAGGGACGAGCAGTACTTC.

The V call is TRBV28, the J call TRBJ2-3; 10 bases match TRBD2. The CDR3 is 20 amino acids. V lost 2 bases to trimming and J lost 3 bases; unmatched junction nucleotides: 17. Looked up from germline, CDR1 is MDHEN and CDR2 is SYDVKM. This CDR3 reads CASSLVLTEREGPFTDTQYF. The CDR3 DNA follows: TGTGCCAGCAGTTTAGTCCTTACAGAGCGGGAGGGCCCGTTTACAGATACGCAGTATTTT.

The chain joins TRBV19 to TRBJ2-7; either TRBD1 or TRBD2 may supply D (5 bases each). Germline CDR1 and CDR2: LNHDA and SQIVND (reference sequence). The V end was cut by 0 bases, the J end by 3 bases, with 15 bases between. CDR3 length equals 16 residues. For the CDR3, the DNA is TGTGCCAGTAGTATAGAGGTGGGACGAGGTATCTACGAGCAGTACTTC. This gives the protein CASSIEVGRGIYEQYF. The complete variable domain, with remaining parts taken from reference TRBV19 and TRBJ2-7, reads DGGITQSPKYLFRKEGQNVTLSCEQNLNHDAMYWYRQDPGQGLRLIYYSQIVNDFQKGDIAEGYSVSREKKESFPLTVTSAQKNPTAFYLCASSIEVGRGIYEQYFGPGTRLTVT.